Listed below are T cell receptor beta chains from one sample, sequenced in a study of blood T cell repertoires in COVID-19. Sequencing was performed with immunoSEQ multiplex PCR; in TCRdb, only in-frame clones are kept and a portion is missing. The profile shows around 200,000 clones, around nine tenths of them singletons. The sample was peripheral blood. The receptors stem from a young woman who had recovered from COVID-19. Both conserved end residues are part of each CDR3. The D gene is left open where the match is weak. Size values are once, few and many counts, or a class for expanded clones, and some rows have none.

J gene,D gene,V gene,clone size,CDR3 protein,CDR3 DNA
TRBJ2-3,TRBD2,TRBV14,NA,CASSPLAGVSTDTQYF,TGTGCCAGCAGCCCACTAGCGGGGGTTAGCACAGATACGCAGTATTTT
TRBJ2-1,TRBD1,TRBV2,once,CASSWDRGGNEQFF,TGTGCCAGCAGTTGGGACAGGGGGGGGAATGAGCAGTTCTTC
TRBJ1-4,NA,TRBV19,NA,CASSIDRGEKLFF,TGTGCCAGTAGTATAGATCGAGGAGAAAAACTGTTTTTT
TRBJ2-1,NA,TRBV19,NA,CASSMTSKDEQFF,TGTGCCAGTAGCATGACTAGTAAGGATGAGCAGTTCTTC
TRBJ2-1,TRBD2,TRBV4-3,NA,CASSQDHRGGSYNEQFF,TGCGCCAGCAGCCAAGATCACCGGGGGGGCTCCTACAATGAGCAGTTCTTC
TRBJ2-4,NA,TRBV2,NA,CASVRGEGAKNIQYF,TGTGCCAGCGTTAGGGGTGAAGGGGCCAAAAACATTCAGTACTTC
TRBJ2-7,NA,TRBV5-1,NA,CASSADSSYEQYF,TGCGCCAGCAGCGCGGACAGCTCCTACGAGCAGTACTTC
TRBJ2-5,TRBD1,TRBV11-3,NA,CASSLLRDRDVETQYF,TGTGCCAGCAGCTTATTAAGGGACAGGGATGTGGAGACCCAGTACTTC
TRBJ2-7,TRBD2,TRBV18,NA,CASSHGTSGGYYEQYF,TGTGCCAGCTCACACGGGACTAGCGGGGGGTACTACGAGCAGTACTTC
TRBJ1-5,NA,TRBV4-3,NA,CASSQDRTGSNQPQHF,TGCGCCAGCAGCCAAGATCGAACAGGGAGCAATCAGCCCCAGCATTTT
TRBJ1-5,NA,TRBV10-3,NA,CAISGEGNNQPQHF,TGTGCCATCAGTGGTGAGGGAAACAATCAGCCCCAGCATTTT
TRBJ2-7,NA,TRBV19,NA,CASSIDAGQGSYEQYF,TGTGCCAGTAGTATAGATGCTGGCCAGGGCTCCTACGAGCAGTACTTC
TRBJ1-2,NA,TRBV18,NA,CASSPTYDSQYGYTF,TGTGCCAGCTCACCAACCTACGACTCTCAGTATGGCTACACCTTC